The clone carrying this T cell receptor (beta chain) has more than one count but fewer than ten. Its antigen is not known. Study results and caveats: Whole repertoires were not studied in the larger cohort, only one V-J beta rearrangement. Tumor memory CD4+ T cell TCR gene usage was found to cluster with blood and lymph node memory CD4+ cells and with lymph node naive CD4+ cells.

MiXCR, applied by TCRdb to the 5' RACE reads, yields one record per CDR3 protein. Among about 40,000 distinct CDR3 sequences listed, 15% to 20% were seen once. Germline-derived CDR1 and CDR2 are MNHEY and SVGAGI. V was shortened by 6 bases and J by 5 bases, with 10 bases between the two germline ends. This CDR3 is built from 13 residues. The J gene is TRBJ2-2, the V gene TRBV6-5, with a tentative D call TRBD1 (6 bases). The clonotype originates from a female donor with breast cancer. Sequenced material: naive CD4+ T cells sorted from a lymph node. Subset given: naive CD4+ T cells, CD4+CD45RA+CD25-. CDR3 amino acids: CASSQTGTGELFF. CDR3 nucleotide sequence: TGTGCCAGCAGCCAGACAGGAACCGGGGAGCTGTTTTTT.